Shown below are 14 T cell receptor beta chains from a single sample sequenced in a study of low-dose radiotherapy and immunotherapy resistance in tumors. Priming of first-strand cDNA relied on TRAV- and TRBV-specific primers (covering alpha and beta chains). Amplification of TCRs used a constant-region primer and V-primer adapter for approximately 18 PCR cycles. One entry per CDR3 protein results from TCRdb running MiXCR on the reads. The sample has under 75,000 distinct CDR3 sequences; about 23% are singletons. Sample time point: after trial treatment. Treatment described: LDRT plus nivolumab, ipilimumab, low-dose cyclophosphamide and aspirin (RACIN trial). Sequencing was performed on PBMCs, taken after low-dose radiotherapy plus immunotherapy. These receptors were taken from a male donor with prostate cancer.

This clonotype has ten or more counts. The chain has TRBV7-2 and TRBJ2-1, with TRBD1 matching over 8 bases. Germline V gives CDR1 SGHTA, CDR2 FQGNSA. This CDR3 is 16 amino acids long. Trimming removed 5 bases from V and 5 bases from J; junction bases left unmatched: 11. The CDR3 DNA reads as TGTGCCAGCAGCCTTTCGTCAGGACAGGGAAACAATGAGCAGTTCTTC. Its protein is CASSLSSGQGNNEQFF.

By frequency in the sample, this clonotype is medium-sized. This chain uses TRBV26 with TRBJ2-3; TRBD1 is taken as the D call from the table, unchecked against the DNA. TRBV26 is termed a pseudogene. The CDR3 covers 13 residues. CDR3 bases: TGTGCCAGCAGTGTGCCAGGGACAGATACGCAGTATTTT. This codes for CASSVPGTDTQYF.

This clonotype was detected only a few times. J is TRBJ2-1 and V is TRBV28, with TRBD1 matching 9 bases. The CDR3 extends over 18 amino acids. The germline gives CDR1 MDHEN, CDR2 SYDVKM. Germline trimming cut 5 bases from V and 2 bases from J; bases unmatched to any gene: 13. CDR3 loop: CASSAPGQGVQAYNEQFF. The CDR3 nucleotides are TGTGCCAGCAGTGCGCCGGGACAGGGTGTGCAAGCCTACAATGAGCAGTTCTTC.

This clonotype was seen many times. The rearrangement joins TRBV3-1 to TRBJ1-2, with D hard to call. Germline CDR1 and CDR2: LGHDT and YNNKEL (reference sequence). The CDR3 extends over 13 amino acids. With 1 base removed from V and 0 bases from J, the gap between germline ends came to 3 bases. CDR3 nucleotide sequence: TGTGCCAGCAGCCAAGCCTCTAACTATGGCTACACCTTC. This translates into CASSQASNYGYTF.

This clonotype was recorded many times. This chain uses TRBV4-3 with TRBJ2-7; 7 bases map to TRBD2. The CDR3 consists of 15 residues. J gave up 3 bases and V 2 bases, and 7 bases lay outside the gene matches. Germline assignment: CDR1 LGHNA and CDR2 YSLEER. The CDR3 DNA is TGCGCCAGCAGCCAATCGGTAGCGGGCCTCTACGAGCAGTACTTC. Translating it yields CASSQSVAGLYEQYF.

This clonotype appeared many times. The CDR3 DNA reads as TGTGCCAGCATGGACAACTCCTACGAGCAGTACTTC. The encoded protein is CASMDNSYEQYF. This rearrangement joins TRBV2 to TRBJ2-7; tentatively, D is TRBD1 (5 bases). The CDR3 spans 12 residues. V lost 7 bases and J 0 bases, leaving 7 bases between the germline ends. Germline V CDR1 and CDR2: SNHLY, FYNNEI. Full variable domain (rest looked up from reference TRBV2 and TRBJ2-7): EPEVTQTPSHQVTQMGQEVILRCVPISNHLYFYWYRQILGQKVEFLVSFYNNEISEKSEIFDDQFSVERPDGSNFTLKIRSTKLEDSAMYFCASMDNSYEQYFGPGTRLTVT.

The DNA of the CDR3 is TGTGCCAGCAGCCGGGGGGTAGCGGTCTACGAGCAGTACTTC. It specifies CASSRGVAVYEQYF. This sequence joins TRBV28 and TRBJ2-7; 7 nucleotides match TRBD2. Germline V lookup: CDR1 MDHEN, CDR2 SYDVKM. J lost 3 bases, V lost 6 bases, and 8 bases had no gene match. The CDR3 spans 14 residues.

At least ten counts were recorded for this clonotype. This sequence joins TRBV14 and TRBJ2-7; 9 bases are shared with TRBD2. The CDR3 consists of 17 residues. Germline loops: CDR1 SGHDN, CDR2 FVKESK. With 1 base clipped from V and 3 bases from J, the junction kept 10 bases outside the gene matches. CDR3 sequence: CASSQAAGLASGYEQYF. The CDR3 nucleotides are TGTGCCAGCAGCCAAGCTGCGGGACTAGCTTCGGGCTACGAGCAGTACTTC.

In this sample, this clonotype turned up many times. The chain carries TRBV5-4 and TRBJ1-5, with D maybe TRBD1 (6 bases). Germline CDR1 SGHNT, CDR2 YYREEE (reference sequence). V lost 0 bases, J lost 1 base, and 8 bases lay in between. The CDR3 runs to 15 residues. This CDR3 is CASSLDGTSNQPQHF. The CDR3 region has the DNA TGTGCCAGCAGCTTGGACGGGACAAGCAATCAGCCCCAGCATTTT. Full variable domain (rest looked up from reference TRBV5-4 and TRBJ1-5): ETGVTQSPTHLIKTRGQQVTLRCSSQSGHNTVSWYQQALGQGPQFIFQYYREEENGRGNFPPRFSGLQFPNYSSELNVNALELDDSALYLCASSLDGTSNQPQHFGDGTRLSIL.

This clonotype was observed many times. This chain connects TRBV3-1 to TRBJ2-5, with TRBD2 matching over 7 bases. This CDR3 contains 15 residues. V dropped 7 bases and J dropped 7; count of bases not matched to a gene: 15. The germline V gene has CDR1 LGHDT and CDR2 YNNKEL (reference sequence). CDR3 region: CASTRASGNGGTQYF. CDR3 nucleotides: TGTGCCAGCACGCGAGCTAGCGGCAACGGGGGGACCCAGTACTTC.

This clonotype was seen a few times. The chain is built from TRBV4-3 and TRBJ2-1; 9 bases match TRBD1. This CDR3 is 15 amino acids long. The V gene's germline CDR1 is LGHNA and CDR2 YSLEER. Germline trimming cut 0 bases from V and 5 bases from J; bases unmatched to any gene: 2. The CDR3 sequence: CASSQENRGHNEQFF. CDR3 sequence (DNA): TGCGCCAGCAGCCAAGAAAACAGGGGGCACAATGAGCAGTTCTTC.

The genes are TRBV12-3 or TRBV12-4 and TRBJ2-5, with 12 bases identical to TRBD2. There are 19 residues in the CDR3. V was clipped by 7 bases and J by 4 bases; unmatched bases: 19. CDR3: CASTLGLASGRGARETQYF. As DNA, the CDR3 is TGTGCCAGCACCCTAGGCCTGGCTAGCGGGAGGGGAGCACGAGAGACCCAGTACTTC.

This clonotype was observed at least ten times. The genes are TRBV27 and TRBJ2-7, with 7 bases fitting TRBD2. The ends lost 2 bases at V and 2 bases at J; junction bases unmatched: 3. Germline V lookup: CDR1 MNHEY, CDR2 SMNVEV (reference sequence). The CDR3 is 14 residues long. CDR3 nucleotide sequence: TGTGCCAGCAGTTTAGGCCTAGCGGCCTACGAGCAGTACTTC. Encoded protein: CASSLGLAAYEQYF.

This clonotype was detected many times. The chain links TRBV11-1 to TRBJ2-7; D perhaps matches TRBD1 (6 bases). The germline V and J ends were trimmed by 5 bases and 2 bases, with 13 bases remaining between them. Germline V gene lookup returns CDR1 SGHAT and CDR2 FQDESV (reference sequence). The CDR3 consists of 14 residues. The CDR3, as DNA: TGTGCCAGCAGCCAGATTACAGGGCCCTACGAGCAGTACTTC. Translating gives CASSQITGPYEQYF.